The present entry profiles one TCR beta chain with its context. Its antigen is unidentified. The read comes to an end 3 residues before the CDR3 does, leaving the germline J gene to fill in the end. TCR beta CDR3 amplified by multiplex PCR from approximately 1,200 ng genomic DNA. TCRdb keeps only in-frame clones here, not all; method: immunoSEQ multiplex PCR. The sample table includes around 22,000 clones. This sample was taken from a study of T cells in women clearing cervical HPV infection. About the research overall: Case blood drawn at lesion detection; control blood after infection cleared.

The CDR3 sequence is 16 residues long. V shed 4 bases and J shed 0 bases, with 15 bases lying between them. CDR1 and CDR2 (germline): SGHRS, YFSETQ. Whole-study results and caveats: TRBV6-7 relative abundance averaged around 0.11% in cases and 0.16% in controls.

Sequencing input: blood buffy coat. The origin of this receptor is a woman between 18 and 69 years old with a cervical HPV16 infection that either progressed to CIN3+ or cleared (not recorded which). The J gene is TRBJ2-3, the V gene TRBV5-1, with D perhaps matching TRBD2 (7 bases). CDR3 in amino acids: CASSAEGRGSTDTQYF. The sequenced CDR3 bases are TGCGCCAGCAGCGCAGAAGGGAGGGGGAGCACAGATACG.